These 7 T cell receptor beta chains share one sample of origin, sequenced in a study of blood T cell repertoires in COVID-19. The assay was immunoSEQ multiplex PCR, and TCRdb's table has in-frame clones only and misses some. Of more than 90,000 clones in the sample, over 75% were seen once. Material for sequencing was peripheral blood. The origin of the receptors is a man aged 50 or older with acute or convalescent COVID-19.

The chain uses TRBV6-5 and TRBJ1-1; TRBD1 agrees at 9 bases. The CDR3 sequence is 14 residues long. The junction had 2 bases not matched to a gene; V was cut back by 2 bases and J by 4 bases. Germline lookup yields CDR1 MNHEY and CDR2 SVGAGI. The CDR3: CASSYGQGTTEAFF. CDR3 in DNA: TGTGCCAGCAGTTACGGACAGGGGACCACTGAAGCTTTCTTT.

J is TRBJ2-7 and V is TRBV2; unclear D gene. The CDR3 extends over 14 amino acids. Trimming stripped 1 base from V and 3 bases from J, with 10 bases between. The germline V gene has CDR1 SNHLY and CDR2 FYNNEI. The CDR3 region is CASSEVLSDYEQYF. As DNA, the CDR3 is TGTGCCAGCAGTGAAGTGCTCAGCGACTACGAGCAGTACTTC.

This clone has a single count. The chain is built from TRBV4-2 and TRBJ1-5, with no clear D. V lost 1 base and J lost 4, with 5 bases in between. Germline V lookup: CDR1 LGHNA, CDR2 YNFKEQ. This CDR3 has 13 residues. Written as DNA, the CDR3 is TGTGCCAGCAGCCAAGTCGAGAATCAGCCCCAGCATTTT. Protein sequence: CASSQVENQPQHF.

This clone occurred once. The chain is built from TRBV5-1 and TRBJ2-1; 9 nucleotides agree with TRBD2. Germline CDR1 SGHRS, CDR2 YFSETQ. V gave up 5 bases and J gave up 3 bases; unmatched junction bases: 6. The CDR3 has 15 amino acids. CDR3 DNA: TGCGCCAGCAGATCAGCTAGCGGGGTCTACAATGAGCAGTTCTTC. Translating it yields CASRSASGVYNEQFF.

The V gene is TRBV15, the J gene TRBJ1-5; unclear D gene. The ends were cut back, 0 bases at V and 6 bases at J, with 6 bases in the middle. Germline CDR1 and CDR2: LNHNV and YYDKDF (reference sequence). The CDR3 has 13 residues. CDR3: CATSRDPSQPQHF. The CDR3 DNA follows: TGTGCCACCAGCAGAGATCCGAGTCAGCCCCAGCATTTT.

The CDR3 bases are TGTGCCAGTACCGAATCGGGGATCTCCTACAATGAGCAGTTCTTC. This encodes CASTESGISYNEQFF. This chain uses TRBV2 with TRBJ2-1; a weak D match, TRBD2 (5 bases). The germline V and J ends were trimmed by 9 bases and 0 bases, with 15 bases remaining between them. The CDR3 extends over 15 amino acids. The germline gives CDR1 SNHLY, CDR2 FYNNEI.

The chain is built from TRBV25-1 and TRBJ1-6, with TRBD1 matching 11 bases. Germline V CDR1 and CDR2: MGHDK, SYGVNS. The trim removed 6 bases at V and 2 bases at J, leaving 6 bases unmatched. The CDR3 totals 17 residues. CDR3 in amino acids: CASRDRGRGPYNSPLHF. CDR3 in DNA: TGTGCCAGCAGGGACAGGGGGCGCGGTCCCTATAATTCACCCCTCCACTTT.